A single sample gave rise to the 20 T cell receptor beta chains below, sequenced in a study of T-cell memory formation after mild COVID-19. TCRdb itself ran the 5' RACE reads through MiXCR, one entry per CDR3 protein. The table lists 300,000 to 350,000 distinct CDR3 sequences, 13% to 15% of them singletons. The sequencing input was PBMCs or a T cell subset sorted from them (not recorded which). The source of these receptors is a man aged 18 to 29 who had mild COVID-19 (a few samples of this study predate the infection). Cell type and time point are not known.

In this sample, this clonotype turned up a few times. The V and J genes are TRBV6-2 or TRBV6-3 and TRBJ2-5; D remains ambiguous. V shed 2 bases and J shed 3 bases, with 7 bases lying between them. The germline CDR1 and CDR2 sequences are MNHEY and SVGEGT. The CDR3 is 13 residues long. CDR3 sequence: CASSYVGEETQYF. In nucleotides, the CDR3 is TGTGCCAGCAGTTACGTCGGAGAAGAGACCCAGTACTTC.

This clonotype was detected only a few times. CDR3 sequence: CASSRTGSAMETQYF. CDR3 in DNA: TGTGCCAGCAGCAGGACAGGGTCGGCTATGGAGACCCAGTACTTC. The chain recombines TRBV5-6 with TRBJ2-5, with 8 bases fitting TRBD1. CDR3 length: 15 residues. The germline CDR1 and CDR2 sequences are SGHDT and YYEEEE. The J segment lost 5 bases and the V segment lost 4 bases, leaving 10 bases of the junction unmatched.

This clonotype showed up just a few times. V is TRBV19 and J is TRBJ1-5; D gene unclear. V lost 8 bases and J 5 bases, leaving 13 bases between the germline ends. There are 13 residues in the CDR3. From germline, CDR1 is LNHDA and CDR2 SQIVND (reference sequence). DNA of the CDR3: TGTGCCAGTGGCGGGCGGGTGGATCAGCCCCAGCATTTT. This sequence encodes CASGGRVDQPQHF.

This clonotype was counted between two and nine times. The DNA of the CDR3 is TGTGCCAGCAGCCTCCAGGGTTACCAGCCCCAGCATTTT. It codes for CASSLQGYQPQHF. The rearrangement uses TRBV7-2 and TRBJ1-5; D possibly corresponds to TRBD1 (5 bases). The CDR3 has 13 amino acids. V was clipped by 5 bases and J by 7 bases, with 12 bases between them. CDR1 is SGHTA, CDR2 FQGNSA, per germline. The full variable domain, its missing parts supplied by reference TRBV7-2 and TRBJ1-5, is GAGVSQSPSNKVTEKGKDVELRCDPISGHTALYWYRQSLGQGLEFLIYFQGNSAPDKSGLPSDRFSAERTGGSVSTLTIQRTQQEDSAVYLCASSLQGYQPQHFGDGTRLSIL.

This clonotype was counted at least ten times. This rearrangement joins TRBV5-1 to TRBJ1-1, with a weak D call TRBD1 (5 bases). Trimming pared 0 bases from V and 1 base from J, leaving 7 bases between. CDR1 and CDR2 (germline): SGHRS, YFSETQ. CDR3 size: 14 residues. DNA of the CDR3: TGCGCCAGCAGCTTGGACAGGCCGAACACTGAAGCTTTCTTT. Translating it yields CASSLDRPNTEAFF.

This clonotype was counted only a few times. The junction departs from the called germline gene at one end, perhaps through a read error. V gene TRBV7-9 combines with J gene TRBJ1-2; possibly TRBD1 for D (6 bases). Germline V gene sequence: CDR1 SEHNR, CDR2 FQNEAQ (reference sequence). This CDR3 is 9 amino acids long. The CDR3 sequence is CASSSDRHF. The CDR3 region has the DNA TGTGCCAGCAGCTCGGACAGACACTTC.

In its sample, this clonotype was seen a few times. The V gene is TRBV28, the J gene TRBJ2-1, with D hard to call. This CDR3 has 13 residues. Trimming cost V 3 bases and J 0 bases, with 3 bases left between them. Germline V gene lookup returns CDR1 MDHEN and CDR2 SYDVKM. CDR3 region: CASSLYSYNEQFF. The CDR3 nucleotides read TGTGCCAGCAGTTTGTACTCCTACAATGAGCAGTTCTTC.

The rearrangement uses TRBV7-9 and TRBJ2-7, with 7 positions matching TRBD1. CDR1 SEHNR and CDR2 FQNEAQ come from the germline V gene (reference sequence). The V and J ends lost 5 bases and 8 bases, in that order; junction bases with no gene match: 9. CDR3 length: 13 amino acids. The CDR3 loop is CASSTWTGVKQYV. CDR3 bases: TGTGCCAGCAGCACTTGGACAGGAGTTAAGCAGTACGTC.

The chain employs TRBV6-4 and TRBJ1-5; the match to TRBD1 covers 11 bases. CDR1 MRHNA and CDR2 SNTAGT come from the germline V gene. Losses at the gene ends were 4 bases for V and 3 bases for J; bases not matched to a gene: 2. The CDR3 totals 15 residues. The CDR3, as DNA: TGTGCCAGCAGTGGGACAGGGGGCCACAATCAGCCCCAGCATTTT. It yields the protein CASSGTGGHNQPQHF.

This clonotype was observed a handful of times. The J gene is TRBJ2-3, the V gene TRBV9, with D possibly being TRBD2 (7 bases). Germline V gives CDR1 SGDLS, CDR2 YYNGEE. This CDR3 region has 16 residues. Between the trimmed V and J ends, which lost 6 bases and 2 bases, there was a span of 19 bases. The CDR3, as DNA: TGTGCCAGCACCCCTCTTCCTCGGGGGGCCACAGATACGCAGTATTTT. It translates to CASTPLPRGATDTQYF.

This chain uses TRBV19 with TRBJ2-3, with D perhaps TRBD2 (6 bases). The CDR3 spans 17 residues. Germline CDR1 reads LNHDA; CDR2 reads SQIVND (reference sequence). The V gene lost 1 base and the J gene lost 3 bases, with 17 bases spanning the gap. The DNA for the CDR3 is TGTGCCAGTAGTATAGCCTCTTGGAGGGTCGGTACAGATACGCAGTATTTT. It is translated as CASSIASWRVGTDTQYF.

In this sample, this clonotype turned up many times. The gene calls are TRBV6-5 and TRBJ2-1, with D possibly called TRBD1 or TRBD2 (6 bases each). Between the trimmed V and J ends, which lost 0 bases and 1 base, there was a span of 10 bases. The CDR3 consists of 16 residues. Germline V gene data show CDR1 as MNHEY and CDR2 as SVGAGI. CDR3 loop: CASSYSRGASYNEQFF. Written as DNA, the CDR3 is TGTGCCAGCAGTTACTCGAGGGGGGCTTCCTACAATGAGCAGTTCTTC.

The V and J genes are TRBV7-9 and TRBJ2-4, with 10 positions matching TRBD1. Losses at the gene ends were 5 bases for V and 3 bases for J; bases not matched to a gene: 7. CDR3 length: 16 amino acids. CDR1 SEHNR and CDR2 FQNEAQ come from the germline V gene (reference sequence). CDR3: CASSPRQGAYKNIQYF. The CDR3 nucleotides read TGTGCCAGCAGCCCACGACAGGGGGCGTACAAAAACATTCAGTACTTC.

This clonotype has ten or more counts. The genes are TRBV4-2 and TRBJ2-3; the D gene is possibly TRBD1 (6 bases). Germline V gives CDR1 LGHNA, CDR2 YNFKEQ. Trimming removed 1 base at V and 0 bases at J, with 11 bases between. The CDR3 is 16 amino acids. The CDR3 DNA reads as TGTGCCAGCAGCCAAGGTGACAGGCCCAGCACAGATACGCAGTATTTT. Its protein product is CASSQGDRPSTDTQYF.

Turning to this clonotype: At one boundary the junction diverges from the germline segment, which might be a read error. This chain uses TRBV9 with TRBJ2-3; the D is unclear. Germline assignment: CDR1 SGDLS and CDR2 YYNGEE. This CDR3 spans 15 amino acids. The CDR3 DNA sequence: TGTGACAGCAGCGACCCGGTTGGAGTTCAAGATACGCAGTATTTT. This codes for CDSSDPVGVQDTQYF.

There are a few counts of this clonotype. The chain's CDR3 is CSARSDRESYNEQFF. CDR3 bases: TGCAGTGCTAGATCAGACAGGGAATCCTACAATGAGCAGTTCTTC. The rearrangement joins TRBV20-1 to TRBJ2-1, with 7 bases that match TRBD1. Germline CDR1 and CDR2: DFQATT and SNEGSKA (reference sequence). CDR3 length: 15 amino acids. The V segment lost 2 bases and the J segment 1 base; nucleotides outside the gene matches: 5.

This clonotype was recorded at least ten times. The chain combines TRBV4-3 with TRBJ2-5; D gene ambiguous. The CDR3 covers 15 residues. Trimming took 0 bases from V and 4 from J, leaving 12 bases between them. Germline V gene lookup returns CDR1 LGHNA and CDR2 YSLEER. The CDR3 reads CASSQEKGWGETQYF. CDR3 bases: TGCGCCAGCAGCCAAGAGAAGGGCTGGGGAGAGACCCAGTACTTC.

This clonotype was picked up a small number of times. The rearrangement uses TRBV15 and TRBJ2-3; D is uncertain. The V end lost 1 base, the J end lost 5 bases, and 13 bases lay between the germline ends. The CDR3 runs to 15 residues. CDR1 is LNHNV and CDR2 is YYDKDF in the germline V gene (reference sequence). Here the CDR3 reads CATSRASADRDTQYF. In DNA form, the CDR3 reads TGTGCCACCAGCAGAGCGTCGGCGGATCGAGATACGCAGTATTTT.

The sample holds a few counts of this clonotype. V gene TRBV6-6 combines with J gene TRBJ1-1; 7 bases fit TRBD1. V trimming: 6 bases; J trimming: 7 bases; junction bases outside the gene matches: 8. CDR1 and CDR2 (germline): MNHNY, SVGAGI (reference sequence). CDR3 size: 13 residues. The chain's CDR3 is CASSPLGGGEAFF. As DNA, the CDR3 is TGTGCCAGCAGCCCTTTAGGGGGCGGTGAAGCTTTCTTT.

The chain carries TRBV30 and TRBJ1-2; D perhaps matches TRBD1 (6 bases). Trimming cost V 0 bases and J 3 bases, with 14 bases left between them. The CDR3 loop spans 15 amino acids. Germline lookup yields CDR1 GTSNPN and CDR2 SVGIG (reference sequence). CDR3 sequence reads: CAWSVPRAGDYGYTF. CDR3 nucleotides: TGTGCCTGGAGTGTACCCAGGGCAGGGGACTATGGCTACACCTTC.